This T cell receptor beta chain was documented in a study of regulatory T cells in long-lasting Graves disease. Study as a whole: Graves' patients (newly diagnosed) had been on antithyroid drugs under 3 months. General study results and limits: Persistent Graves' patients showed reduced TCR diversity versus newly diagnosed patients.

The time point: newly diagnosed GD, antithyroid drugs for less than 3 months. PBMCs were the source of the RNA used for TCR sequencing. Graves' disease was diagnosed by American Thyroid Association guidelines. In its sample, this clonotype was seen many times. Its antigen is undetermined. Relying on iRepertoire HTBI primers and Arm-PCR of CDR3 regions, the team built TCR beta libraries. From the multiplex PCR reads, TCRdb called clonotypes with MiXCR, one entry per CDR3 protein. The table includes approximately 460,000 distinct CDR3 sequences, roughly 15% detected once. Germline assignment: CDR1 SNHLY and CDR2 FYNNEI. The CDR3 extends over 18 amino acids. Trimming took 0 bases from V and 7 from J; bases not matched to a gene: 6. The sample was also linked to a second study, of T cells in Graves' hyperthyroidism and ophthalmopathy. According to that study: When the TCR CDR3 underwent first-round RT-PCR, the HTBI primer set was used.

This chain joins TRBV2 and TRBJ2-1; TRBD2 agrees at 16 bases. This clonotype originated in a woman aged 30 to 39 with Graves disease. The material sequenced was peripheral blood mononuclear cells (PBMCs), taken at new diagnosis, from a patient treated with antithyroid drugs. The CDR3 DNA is TGTGCCAGCAGTGAAGCAGGGACTAGCGGGAGGGCTGGAAATGAGCAGTTCTTC. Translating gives CASSEAGTSGRAGNEQFF.